Each of the 4 T cell receptor beta chains below was sequenced from the same sample in a study of blood T cells in healthy people across ages. A second PCR of about 7 to 11 cycles used a sample-barcoded 5' primer and a J-beta primer mix. TCRdb itself ran the 5' RACE reads through MiXCR, one entry per CDR3 protein. Of under 1,000,000 distinct CDR3 sequences detected, roughly 34% appear once; the ten largest clones hold 10% to 15%. Sequencing was performed on blood. Source of these receptors: a man aged 18 to 29 in good health.

This clonotype came up a few times. V is TRBV6-5 and J is TRBJ1-1; 7 positions match TRBD1. V lost 5 bases and J lost 0; bases outside the gene matches: 6. Germline V gives CDR1 MNHEY, CDR2 SVGAGI. CDR3 size: 15 residues. CDR3 loop: CASSPGTEMNTEAFF. The DNA for the CDR3 is TGTGCCAGCAGTCCCGGGACAGAGATGAACACTGAAGCTTTCTTT.

This chain uses TRBV29-1 with TRBJ2-5, with D perhaps assigned TRBD1 or TRBD2 (5 bases each). Near its end, the DNA agrees better with TRBJ2-7, so the J call may be wrong. Germline-derived CDR1 and CDR2 are SQVTM and ANQGSEA. This CDR3 is 13 amino acids long. Here the CDR3 DNA reads TGCAGCGTTGCCAGTCCAGGGAGCACCGAGCAGTACTTC. Translating gives CSVASPGSTEQYF.

In regard to this clonotype: At one end, the junction sequence differs from germline, possibly due to a read error. The J gene is TRBJ1-4, the V gene TRBV7-8, with unresolved D. The germline V gene has CDR1 SGHVS and CDR2 FQNEAQ. The CDR3 spans 15 residues. The CDR3 here is CASSSEYATNEELFF. CDR3 nucleotide sequence: TGTGCCAGCAGCTCCGAATATGCAACTAATGAAGAACTGTTTTTT.

This clonotype was observed a handful of times. This chain uses TRBV7-2 with TRBJ2-3; D remains ambiguous. This CDR3 spans 13 amino acids. Trimming shortened V by 5 bases and J by 2 bases, and 8 bases separated the two germline ends. The V gene's germline CDR1 is SGHTA and CDR2 FQGNSA. CDR3 amino acids: CASSVVVTDTQYF. The DNA for the CDR3 is TGTGCCAGCAGCGTAGTAGTCACAGATACGCAGTATTTT.